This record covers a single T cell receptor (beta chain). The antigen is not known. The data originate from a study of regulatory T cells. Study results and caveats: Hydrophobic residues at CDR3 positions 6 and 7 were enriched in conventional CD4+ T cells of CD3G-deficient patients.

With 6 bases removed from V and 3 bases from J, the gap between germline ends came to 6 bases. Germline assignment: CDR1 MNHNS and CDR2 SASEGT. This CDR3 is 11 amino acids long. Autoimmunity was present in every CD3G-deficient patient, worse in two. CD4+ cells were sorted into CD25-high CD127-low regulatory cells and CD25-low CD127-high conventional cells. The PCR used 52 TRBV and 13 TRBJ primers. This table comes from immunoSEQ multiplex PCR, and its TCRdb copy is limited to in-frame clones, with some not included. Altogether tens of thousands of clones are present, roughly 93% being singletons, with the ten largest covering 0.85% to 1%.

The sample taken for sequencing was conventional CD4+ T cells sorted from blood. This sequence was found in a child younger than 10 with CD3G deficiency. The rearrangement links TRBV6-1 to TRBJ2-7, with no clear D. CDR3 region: CASSLHYEQYF. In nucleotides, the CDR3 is TGTGCCAGCAGCCTCCACTACGAGCAGTACTTC.